These 20 T cell receptor beta chains originate from one sample sequenced in a study of T cell responses to AZD1222 COVID-19 vaccine. Here immunoSEQ multiplex PCR was the method, and the copy in TCRdb shows in-frame clones only, minus some. The data contain some 180,000 clones, approximately 92% of them singletons. Sequenced here: peripheral blood, sampled on day 0 of AZD1222 vaccination. The receptor set was obtained from an adult in good health.

This chain uses TRBV28 with TRBJ2-7; D may correspond to TRBD1 or TRBD2 (5 bases each). In germline, CDR1 is MDHEN, CDR2 SYDVKM. Trimming left V 4 bases short and J 1 base short, with 14 bases between. The length of the CDR3 is 15 residues. CDR3: CASSSSGRVSYEQYF. CDR3 sequence (DNA): TGTGCCAGCAGTTCATCGGGACGGGTGTCCTACGAGCAGTACTTC.

The chain has TRBV15 and TRBJ2-1, with 10 bases aligning to TRBD1. With 0 bases clipped from V and 0 bases from J, the junction kept 8 bases outside the gene matches. In germline, CDR1 is LNHNV, CDR2 YYDKDF (reference sequence). The CDR3 has 19 amino acids. The DNA for the CDR3 is TGTGCCACCAGCAGAGACAGAGGACAGGGGGGGTTCTCCTACAATGAGCAGTTCTTC. Encoded protein: CATSRDRGQGGFSYNEQFF. Variable domain in full (rest from reference TRBV15 and TRBJ2-1): DAMVIQNPRYQVTQFGKPVTLSCSQTLNHNVMYWYQQKSSQAPKLLFHYYDKDFNNEADTPDNFQSRRPNTSFCFLDIRSPGLGDTAMYLCATSRDRGQGGFSYNEQFFGPGTRLTVL.

This clone was observed a single time. The V call is TRBV6-5, the J call TRBJ1-4; TRBD1 might be the D (5 bases). Trimming pared 5 bases from V and 8 bases from J, leaving 15 bases between. From germline, CDR1 is MNHEY and CDR2 SVGAGI. This CDR3 is 14 amino acids long. CDR3 residues: CASSTTGGREKLFF. CDR3 bases: TGTGCCAGCAGTACGACCGGGGGAAGAGAAAAACTGTTTTTT.

The V and J genes are TRBV19 and TRBJ2-2, with no clear D. CDR3 length: 13 amino acids. CDR1 is LNHDA and CDR2 is SQIVND in the germline V gene (reference sequence). V lost 0 bases and J lost 3, with 2 bases in between. The CDR3, as DNA: TGTGCCAGTAGTATAGAGTACACCGGGGAGCTGTTTTTT. Its translation is CASSIEYTGELFF.

The chain employs TRBV19 and TRBJ1-5, with 8 bases fitting TRBD1. Trimming took 7 bases from V and 1 from J; bases not matched to a gene: 9. The CDR3 spans 16 residues. The germline V gene has CDR1 LNHDA and CDR2 SQIVND (reference sequence). The CDR3 loop reads CASTPNTGGSNQPQHF. The CDR3 nucleotides are TGTGCCAGTACCCCTAACACAGGGGGGAGCAATCAGCCCCAGCATTTT.

The J gene is TRBJ2-3, the V gene TRBV12-3 or TRBV12-4; maybe TRBD2 (6 bases). The ends were cut back, 7 bases at V and 6 bases at J, with 11 bases in the middle. The CDR3 is made up of 12 amino acids. The CDR3 spells CASTPGLDTQYF. The CDR3 coding sequence is TGTGCCAGCACTCCGGGACTCGATACGCAGTATTTT.

The gene calls are TRBV7-2 and TRBJ1-2; D is unclear. V lost 0 bases to trimming and J lost 3 bases, with 11 bases between them. Germline values: CDR1 SGHTA, CDR2 FQGNSA. This CDR3 comprises 15 residues. CDR3 amino acids: CASSLAQGTHYGYTF. In DNA, the CDR3 is TGTGCCAGCAGCTTAGCGCAAGGAACCCACTATGGCTACACCTTC.

This sequence joins TRBV4-3 and TRBJ2-7; the match to TRBD2 covers 7 bases. The germline V gene encodes CDR1 LGHNA and CDR2 YSLEER. With V trimmed by 1 base and J by 6 bases, 6 bases remained unmatched. The CDR3 covers 14 residues. DNA of the CDR3: TGCGCCAGCAGCCAAGTAAGACTAGCCGGCGAGCAGTACTTC. Encoded protein: CASSQVRLAGEQYF.

The chain carries TRBV5-5 and TRBJ2-7; D is undetermined. The CDR3 sequence is 13 residues long. CDR1 is SGHKS, CDR2 YYEKEE, per germline (reference sequence). With 4 bases removed from V and 0 bases from J, the gap between germline ends came to 8 bases. CDR3 DNA: TGTGCCAGCAGCCCCCGGAGCTCCTACGAGCAGTACTTC. As protein: CASSPRSSYEQYF.

The rearrangement joins TRBV29-1 to TRBJ2-7; possibly TRBD1 for D (5 bases). This CDR3 is built from 12 residues. CDR1 is SQVTM and CDR2 is ANQGSEA in the germline V gene. Trimming stripped 4 bases from V and 5 bases from J, with 12 bases between. The CDR3 DNA reads TGCAGCGTTGGGGGCAGGGTGAACGAGCAGTACTTC. This sequence encodes CSVGGRVNEQYF.

This chain links TRBV5-6 with TRBJ1-5; 9 bases are shared with TRBD1. The CDR3 has 15 amino acids. CDR1 and CDR2 from the germline V gene are SGHDT and YYEEEE. V was pared by 5 bases and J by 5 bases, with 8 bases of the junction left unmatched. The CDR3 loop is CASSRRDRVHQPQHF. CDR3 in DNA: TGTGCCAGCAGTCGCCGGGACAGGGTTCATCAGCCCCAGCATTTT.

J is TRBJ1-2 and V is TRBV7-2; TRBD1 is a possible D gene (5 bases). V lost 1 base, J lost 4 bases, and 19 bases lay in between. Germline V gene lookup returns CDR1 SGHTA and CDR2 FQGNSA. The CDR3 runs to 17 residues. The CDR3 DNA sequence: TGTGCCAGCAGCTTAGGGGGCACGGGACGAGTGACCTATGGCTACACCTTC. Translation: CASSLGGTGRVTYGYTF.

This chain links TRBV29-1 with TRBJ1-2; 7 bases are a match to TRBD1. This CDR3 has 13 residues. V lost 7 bases and J lost 7; bases outside the gene matches: 12. CDR1 SQVTM and CDR2 ANQGSEA come from the germline V gene. The CDR3: CSGAGTARGGYTF. The CDR3 DNA is TGCAGCGGTGCCGGGACAGCACGGGGTGGCTACACCTTC.

The chain recombines TRBV6-5 with TRBJ1-4, with 8 positions matching TRBD1. Germline CDR1 MNHEY, CDR2 SVGAGI. V was clipped by 4 bases and J by 3 bases; unmatched bases: 4. CDR3 length: 15 amino acids. The CDR3 loop is CASSSPGQANEKLFF. CDR3 nucleotides: TGTGCCAGCAGTTCCCCGGGACAGGCTAATGAAAAACTGTTTTTT.

CDR3 region: CATSGGTTYNEQFF. The CDR3 coding sequence is TGTGCCACCAGTGGGGGCACTACCTACAATGAGCAGTTCTTC. The chain has TRBV24-1 and TRBJ2-1, with D possibly being TRBD1 (5 bases). This CDR3 spans 14 amino acids. Germline CDR1 KGHDR, CDR2 SFDVKD. V was trimmed by 5 bases and J by 2 bases, leaving 9 bases between them.

This chain connects TRBV4-3 to TRBJ2-3; D perhaps matches TRBD2 (6 bases). Germline V CDR1 and CDR2: LGHNA, YSLEER. There are 15 residues in the CDR3. V lost 0 bases to trimming and J lost 7 bases, with 14 bases between them. CDR3 in DNA: TGCGCCAGCAGCCAAGATACCGGCCGGGGGAATACGCAGTATTTT. As protein: CASSQDTGRGNTQYF.

This clone was seen a single time. The chain carries TRBV5-6 and TRBJ2-3, with 7 bases aligning to TRBD2. Germline V CDR1 and CDR2: SGHDT, YYEEEE. V trimming: 0 bases; J trimming: 5 bases; junction bases outside the gene matches: 6. This CDR3 comprises 15 residues. The CDR3 bases are TGTGCCAGCAGCTTGGAGGCAGCGGGAAAAGATACGCAGTATTTT. Protein: CASSLEAAGKDTQYF.

This clone occurred a few times. One end of the junction does not line up with germline, which may come from a read error. The chain recombines TRBV2 with TRBJ1-5; no reliable D call. Germline-derived CDR1 and CDR2 are SNHLY and FYNNEI. CDR3 size: 14 residues. The CDR3 spells CASSYGQPNEPQHF. The CDR3 DNA sequence: TGTGCCAGCAGTTATGGTCAACCCAATGAGCCCCAGCATTTT.

The rearrangement links TRBV10-3 to TRBJ2-7, with D perhaps matching TRBD1 (7 bases). Germline assignment: CDR1 ENHRY and CDR2 SYGVKD. Trimming took off 2 bases at V and 5 bases at J, with 19 bases between the two ends. This CDR3 comprises 16 residues. CDR3 residues: CAISEGGHRGGNEQYF. CDR3 in DNA: TGTGCCATCAGTGAGGGGGGGCACAGGGGAGGCAACGAGCAGTACTTC.

The chain is built from TRBV7-2 and TRBJ2-1, with TRBD2 matching over 9 bases. CDR3 length: 14 amino acids. CDR1 is SGHTA, CDR2 FQGNSA, per germline. The V gene end was trimmed by 2 bases and the J gene end by 10 bases; junction bases not matched to a gene: 6. The CDR3 DNA reads TGTGCCAGCAGCTTATTAGCGGGGGCGGGAGAGCAGTTCTTC. Translation gives CASSLLAGAGEQFF.